The 6 T cell receptor beta chains below all came from one sample that was sequenced in a study of CD4 T cells in relation to SARS-CoV-2 and coronaviruses. Some clones are missing from TCRdb's copy, which holds only in-frame ones; the method was immunoSEQ multiplex PCR. The sample shows some 21,000 clones, 77% of them seen only once. Unexposed donor CD4+ T cells date from about 2011-2019, before the COVID-19 pandemic. After roughly ten days of culture, CD4+ T cells were isolated. No cognate antigen is known for these TCRs. Material: CD4+ T cells from PBMCs, cultured in vitro. The receptor set was obtained from a human donor in good health.

The rearrangement uses TRBV7-2 and TRBJ2-3; 10 bases are shared with TRBD2. In germline, CDR1 is SGHTA, CDR2 FQGNSA. J lost 1 base, V lost 5 bases, and 9 bases had no gene match. The CDR3 runs to 17 residues. The CDR3: CASSPGVSGGRTDTQYF. The DNA for the CDR3 is TGTGCCAGCAGCCCGGGGGTTAGCGGGGGGCGCACAGATACGCAGTATTTT.

The gene calls are TRBV6-2 or TRBV6-3 and TRBJ1-5, with 7 bases fitting TRBD1. Germline lookup yields CDR1 MNHEY and CDR2 SVGEGT. J lost 0 bases, V lost 6 bases, and 5 bases had no gene match. The CDR3 covers 15 residues. In DNA form, the CDR3 reads TGTGCCAGCAGCGGGACAGTGAATAGCAATCAGCCCCAGCATTTT. Translating gives CASSGTVNSNQPQHF.

V gene TRBV19 combines with J gene TRBJ1-3; D not certain. V was shortened by 6 bases and J by 0 bases, with 6 bases between the two germline ends. CDR1 and CDR2 from the germline V gene are LNHDA and SQIVND (reference sequence). This CDR3 contains 13 residues. The CDR3 nucleotides read TGTGCCAGTAGATATTACTCTGGAAACACCATATATTTT. Encoded protein: CASRYYSGNTIYF.

The chain couples TRBV7-8 to TRBJ1-2, with TRBD1 matching 8 bases. Germline-derived CDR1 and CDR2 are SGHVS and FQNEAQ. CDR3 length: 14 amino acids. V was pared by 4 bases and J by 8 bases, with 9 bases of the junction left unmatched. The CDR3 region is CASSSRTGSEGYTF. Written as DNA, the CDR3 is TGTGCCAGCAGCTCGCGGACAGGGTCGGAAGGCTACACCTTC.

The chain has TRBV5-8 and TRBJ2-3, with 9 bases fitting TRBD1. The CDR3 runs to 15 residues. After removal of 5 bases from V and 1 base from J, the junction contained 5 bases not matched to a gene. CDR1 and CDR2 (germline): SGHTS, YDEGEE. The CDR3 sequence is CASRRTGVRTDTQYF. The DNA for the CDR3 is TGTGCCAGCAGGCGGACAGGGGTGCGCACAGATACGCAGTATTTT. The full variable domain, rest sourced from reference TRBV5-8 and TRBJ2-3, is EAGVTQSPTHLIKTRGQQATLRCSPISGHTSVYWYQQALGLGLQFLLWYDEGEERNRGNFPPRFSGRQFPNYSSELNVNALELEDSALYLCASRRTGVRTDTQYFGPGTRLTVL.

The chain is built from TRBV7-9 and TRBJ2-3; TRBD2 agrees at 10 bases. The ends lost 5 bases at V and 6 bases at J; junction bases unmatched: 8. Per germline, CDR1 SEHNR and CDR2 FQNEAQ (reference sequence). The CDR3 is 15 residues long. The DNA for the CDR3 is TGTGCCAGCAGCCCCGATAGCGGGGGGTGGGATACGCAGTATTTT. Encoded protein: CASSPDSGGWDTQYF.